This T cell receptor beta chain was sequenced during a study of blood T cell repertoires in COVID-19. Germline V gene data show CDR1 as SGHVS and CDR2 as FQNEAQ. V lost 5 bases and J 3 bases, leaving 11 bases between the germline ends. This CDR3 has 14 residues. Clones were sequenced by immunoSEQ multiplex PCR, and TCRdb holds only the in-frame ones, with some missing. Altogether 470,000 or so clones are present, 70% to 90% being singletons, with the ten largest covering roughly 3.2%. This sequence originates from a human donor in a cohort sampled during active COVID-19. Sequenced input: peripheral blood. The chain couples TRBV7-8 to TRBJ1-5, with D unclear. The CDR3 region has the DNA TGTGCCAGCAGCCTCCAAGAGGTCAATCAGCCCCAGCATTTT. Translating gives CASSLQEVNQPQHF.